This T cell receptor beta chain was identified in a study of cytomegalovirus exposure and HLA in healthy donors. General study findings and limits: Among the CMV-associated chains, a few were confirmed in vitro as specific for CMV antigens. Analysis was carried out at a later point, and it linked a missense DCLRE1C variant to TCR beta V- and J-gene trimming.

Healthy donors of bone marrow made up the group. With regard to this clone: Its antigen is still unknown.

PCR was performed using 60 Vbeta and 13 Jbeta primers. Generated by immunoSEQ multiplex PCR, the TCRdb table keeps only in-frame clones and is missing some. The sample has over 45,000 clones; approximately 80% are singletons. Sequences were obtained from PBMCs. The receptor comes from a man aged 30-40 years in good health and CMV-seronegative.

The DNA for the CDR3 is TGTGCCAGCAGCCCCCCGGGACAGGGGTTGGACGAGCAGTACTTC. Protein product: CASSPPGQGLDEQYF. The chain couples TRBV4-2 to TRBJ2-7; 10 positions agree with TRBD1. V trimming: 4 bases; J trimming: 5 bases; junction bases outside the gene matches: 8. This CDR3 region has 15 residues. The germline CDR1 and CDR2 sequences are LGHNA and YNFKEQ.